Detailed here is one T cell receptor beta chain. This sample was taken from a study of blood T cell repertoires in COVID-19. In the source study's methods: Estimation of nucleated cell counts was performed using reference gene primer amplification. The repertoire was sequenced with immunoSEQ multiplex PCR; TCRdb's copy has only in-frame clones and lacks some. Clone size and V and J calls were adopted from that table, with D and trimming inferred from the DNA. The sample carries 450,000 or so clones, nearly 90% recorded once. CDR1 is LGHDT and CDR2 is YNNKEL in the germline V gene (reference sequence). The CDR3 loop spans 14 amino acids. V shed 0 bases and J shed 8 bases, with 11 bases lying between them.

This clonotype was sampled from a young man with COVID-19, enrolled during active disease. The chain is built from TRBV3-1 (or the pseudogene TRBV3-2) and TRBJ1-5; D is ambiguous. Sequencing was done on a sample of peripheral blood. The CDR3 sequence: CASSQDPVREPQHF. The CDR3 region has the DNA TGTGCCAGCAGCCAAGATCCCGTGAGGGAGCCCCAGCATTTT.